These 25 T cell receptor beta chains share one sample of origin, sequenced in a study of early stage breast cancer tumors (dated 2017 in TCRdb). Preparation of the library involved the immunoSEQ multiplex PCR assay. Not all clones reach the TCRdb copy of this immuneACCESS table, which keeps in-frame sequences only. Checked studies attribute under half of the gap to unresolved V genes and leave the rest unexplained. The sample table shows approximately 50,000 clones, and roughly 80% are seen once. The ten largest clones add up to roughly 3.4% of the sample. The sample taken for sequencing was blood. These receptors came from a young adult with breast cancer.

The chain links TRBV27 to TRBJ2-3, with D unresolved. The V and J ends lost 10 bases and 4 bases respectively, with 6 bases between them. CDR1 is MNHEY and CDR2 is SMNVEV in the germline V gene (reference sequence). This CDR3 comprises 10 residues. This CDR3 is CATQSDTQYF. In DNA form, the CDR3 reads TGTGCCACCCAGTCAGATACGCAGTATTTT.

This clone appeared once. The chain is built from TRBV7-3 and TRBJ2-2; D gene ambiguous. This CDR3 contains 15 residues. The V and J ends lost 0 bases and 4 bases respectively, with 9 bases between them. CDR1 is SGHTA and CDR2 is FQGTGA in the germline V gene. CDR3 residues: CASSLTGPATGELFF. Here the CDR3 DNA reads TGTGCCAGCAGCTTAACCGGCCCTGCCACCGGGGAGCTGTTTTTT.

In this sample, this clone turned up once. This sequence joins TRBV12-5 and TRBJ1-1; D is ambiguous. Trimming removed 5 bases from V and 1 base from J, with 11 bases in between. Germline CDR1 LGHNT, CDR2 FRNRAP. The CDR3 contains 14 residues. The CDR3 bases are TGTGCTAGTGGTGTCCCGGGGTGGAACACTGAAGCTTTCTTT. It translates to CASGVPGWNTEAFF.

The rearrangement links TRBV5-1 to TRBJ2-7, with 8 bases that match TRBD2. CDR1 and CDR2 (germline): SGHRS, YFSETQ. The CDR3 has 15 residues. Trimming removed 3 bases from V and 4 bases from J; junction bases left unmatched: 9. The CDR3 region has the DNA TGCGCCAGCAGCTGGGGAGCGGGAGCAAATTACGAGCAGTACTTC. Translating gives CASSWGAGANYEQYF.

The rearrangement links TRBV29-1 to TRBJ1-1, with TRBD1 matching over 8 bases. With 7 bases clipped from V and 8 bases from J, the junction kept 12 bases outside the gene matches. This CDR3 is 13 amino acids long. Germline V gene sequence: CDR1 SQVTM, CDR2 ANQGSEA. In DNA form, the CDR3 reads TGCAGCGCCTTCGTTCAGGGACAGGCGGAAGCTTTCTTT. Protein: CSAFVQGQAEAFF.

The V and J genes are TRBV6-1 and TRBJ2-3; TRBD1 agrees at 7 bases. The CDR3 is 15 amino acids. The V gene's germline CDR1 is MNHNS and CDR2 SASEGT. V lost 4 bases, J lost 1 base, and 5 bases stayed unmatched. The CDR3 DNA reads TGTGCCAGCAGTGGAGAAGACAGGGGCACAGATACGCAGTATTTT. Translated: CASSGEDRGTDTQYF.

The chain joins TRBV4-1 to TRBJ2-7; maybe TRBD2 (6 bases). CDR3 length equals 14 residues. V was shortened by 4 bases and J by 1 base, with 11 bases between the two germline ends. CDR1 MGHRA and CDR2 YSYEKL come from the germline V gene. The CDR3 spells CASSRPGLSYEQYF. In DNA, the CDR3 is TGCGCCAGCAGCCGACCGGGACTTTCCTACGAGCAGTACTTC.

The CDR3 spells CASIGNQPQHF. The CDR3 bases are TGTGCCAGCATAGGCAATCAGCCCCAGCATTTT. V and J are TRBV6-5 and TRBJ1-5; the D is unclear. The CDR3 is 11 residues long. Germline CDR1 and CDR2: MNHEY and SVGAGI. The V gene lost 7 bases and the J gene lost 2 bases, with 3 bases spanning the gap.

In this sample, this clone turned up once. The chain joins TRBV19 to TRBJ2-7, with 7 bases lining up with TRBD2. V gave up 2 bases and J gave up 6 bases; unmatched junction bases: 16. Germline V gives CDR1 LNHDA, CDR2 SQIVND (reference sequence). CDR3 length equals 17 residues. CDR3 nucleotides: TGTGCCAGTAGTATACGCCCCGTGGGGGGGTCCTGGGGCGAGCAGTACTTC. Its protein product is CASSIRPVGGSWGEQYF.

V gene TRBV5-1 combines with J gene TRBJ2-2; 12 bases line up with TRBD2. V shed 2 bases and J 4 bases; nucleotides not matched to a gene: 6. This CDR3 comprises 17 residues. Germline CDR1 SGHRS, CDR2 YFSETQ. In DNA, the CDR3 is TGCGCCAGCAGCTTTTCGACTAGCGGGAGATCCACCGGGGAGCTGTTTTTT. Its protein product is CASSFSTSGRSTGELFF.

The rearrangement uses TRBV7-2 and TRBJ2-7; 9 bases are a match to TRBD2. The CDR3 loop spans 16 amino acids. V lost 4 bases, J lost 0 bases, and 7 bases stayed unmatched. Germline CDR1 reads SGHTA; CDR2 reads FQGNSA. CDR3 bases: TGTGCCAGCAGCTCGGATGAGACTAGCGGCTCCTACGAGCAGTACTTC. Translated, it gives CASSSDETSGSYEQYF.

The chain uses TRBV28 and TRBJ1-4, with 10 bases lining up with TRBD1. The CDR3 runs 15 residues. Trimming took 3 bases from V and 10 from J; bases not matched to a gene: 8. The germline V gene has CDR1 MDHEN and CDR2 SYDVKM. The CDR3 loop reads CASSLGTGAVVKLFF. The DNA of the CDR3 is TGTGCCAGCAGTTTGGGGACAGGGGCTGTCGTAAAACTGTTTTTT.

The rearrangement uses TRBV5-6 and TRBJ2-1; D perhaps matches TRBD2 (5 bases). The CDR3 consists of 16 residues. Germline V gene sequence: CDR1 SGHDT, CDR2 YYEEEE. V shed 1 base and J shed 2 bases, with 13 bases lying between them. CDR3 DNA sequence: TGTGCCAGCAGCTTGTGGGGAGAGGCCACCTACAATGAGCAGTTCTTC. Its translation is CASSLWGEATYNEQFF.

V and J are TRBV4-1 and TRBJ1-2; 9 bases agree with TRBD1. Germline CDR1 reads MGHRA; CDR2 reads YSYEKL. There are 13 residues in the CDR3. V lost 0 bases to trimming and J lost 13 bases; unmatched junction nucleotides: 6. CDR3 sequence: CASSQEGTGRITF. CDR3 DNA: TGCGCCAGCAGCCAAGAAGGGACAGGGAGGATCACCTTC.

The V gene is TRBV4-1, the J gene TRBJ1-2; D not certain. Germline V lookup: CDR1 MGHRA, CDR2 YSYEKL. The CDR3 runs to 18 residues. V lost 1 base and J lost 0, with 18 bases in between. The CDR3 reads CASSQVNLLRPANYGYTF. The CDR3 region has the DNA TGCGCCAGCAGCCAAGTTAATCTTCTCCGGCCAGCTAACTATGGCTACACCTTC.

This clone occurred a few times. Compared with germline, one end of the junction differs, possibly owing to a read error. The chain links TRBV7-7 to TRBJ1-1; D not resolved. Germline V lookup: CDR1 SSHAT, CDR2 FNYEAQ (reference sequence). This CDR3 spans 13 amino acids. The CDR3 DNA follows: TGTGCTAGCAGCGTAACGGAAAACACTGAAGCTTTCTTT. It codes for CASSVTENTEAFF.

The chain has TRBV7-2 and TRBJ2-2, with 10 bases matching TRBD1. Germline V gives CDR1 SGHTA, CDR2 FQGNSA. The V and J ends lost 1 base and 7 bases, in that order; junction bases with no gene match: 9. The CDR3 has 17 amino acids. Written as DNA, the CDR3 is TGTGCCAGCAGCTTAGTCCTGGGACAGGGGACGGTCGGGGAGCTGTTTTTT. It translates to CASSLVLGQGTVGELFF.

Written as DNA, the CDR3 is TGTGCCAGCAGCTCGGGCCCCGACAGGGGGCAAGAACTGTTTTTT. Translating gives CASSSGPDRGQELFF. The rearrangement links TRBV6-6 to TRBJ1-4; 10 bases are a match to TRBD1. The CDR3 spans 15 residues. CDR1 is MNHNY and CDR2 is SVGAGI in the germline V gene (reference sequence). V trimming: 6 bases; J trimming: 12 bases; junction bases outside the gene matches: 13.

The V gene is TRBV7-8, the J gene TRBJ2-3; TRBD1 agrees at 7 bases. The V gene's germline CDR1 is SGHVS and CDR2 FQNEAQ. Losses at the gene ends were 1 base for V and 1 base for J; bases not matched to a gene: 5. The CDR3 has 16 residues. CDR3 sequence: CASSLVAGGRTDTQYF. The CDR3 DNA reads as TGTGCCAGCAGCTTAGTGGCAGGGGGTCGCACAGATACGCAGTATTTT.

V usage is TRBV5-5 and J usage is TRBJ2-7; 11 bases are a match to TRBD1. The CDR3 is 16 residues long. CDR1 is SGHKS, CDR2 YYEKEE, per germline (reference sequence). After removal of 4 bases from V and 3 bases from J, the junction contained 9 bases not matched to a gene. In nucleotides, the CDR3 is TGTGCCAGCAGCAACTCCGGGACAGGGGGTTTCTACGAGCAGTACTTC. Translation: CASSNSGTGGFYEQYF.

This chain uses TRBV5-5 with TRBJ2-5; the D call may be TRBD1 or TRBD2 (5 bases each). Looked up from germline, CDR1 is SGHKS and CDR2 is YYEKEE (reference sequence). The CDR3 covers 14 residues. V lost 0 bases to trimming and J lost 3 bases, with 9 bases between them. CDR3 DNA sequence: TGTGCCAGCAGCTTGGAGGGGACGAAAGAGACCCAGTACTTC. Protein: CASSLEGTKETQYF.

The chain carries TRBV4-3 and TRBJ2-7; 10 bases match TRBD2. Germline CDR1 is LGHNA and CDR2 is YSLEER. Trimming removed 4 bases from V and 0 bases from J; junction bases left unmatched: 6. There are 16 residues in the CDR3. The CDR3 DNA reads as TGCGCCAGCAGCCCTCCCGCTAGCGGGAGCTCCTACGAGCAGTACTTC. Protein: CASSPPASGSSYEQYF.

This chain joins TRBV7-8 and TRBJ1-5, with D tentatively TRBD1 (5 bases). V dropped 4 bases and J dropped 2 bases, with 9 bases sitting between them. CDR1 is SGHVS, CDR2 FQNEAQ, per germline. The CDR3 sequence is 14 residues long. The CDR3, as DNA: TGTGCCAGCAGCTCGCGAGGGGGCAATCAGCCCCAGCATTTT. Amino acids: CASSSRGGNQPQHF.

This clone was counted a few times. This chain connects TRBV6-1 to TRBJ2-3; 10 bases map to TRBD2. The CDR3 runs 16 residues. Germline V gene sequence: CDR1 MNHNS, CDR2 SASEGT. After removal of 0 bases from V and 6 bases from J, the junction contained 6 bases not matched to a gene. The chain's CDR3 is CASSEAAGGPPDTQYF. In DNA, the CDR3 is TGTGCCAGCAGTGAAGCAGCGGGAGGGCCCCCGGATACGCAGTATTTT.

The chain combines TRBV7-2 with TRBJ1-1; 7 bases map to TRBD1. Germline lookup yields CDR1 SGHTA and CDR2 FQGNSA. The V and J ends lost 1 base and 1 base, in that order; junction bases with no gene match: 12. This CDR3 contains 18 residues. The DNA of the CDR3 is TGTGCCAGCAGCTTAGTCTCAGGGGGGGATACGGGGAACACTGAAGCTTTCTTT. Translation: CASSLVSGGDTGNTEAFF.